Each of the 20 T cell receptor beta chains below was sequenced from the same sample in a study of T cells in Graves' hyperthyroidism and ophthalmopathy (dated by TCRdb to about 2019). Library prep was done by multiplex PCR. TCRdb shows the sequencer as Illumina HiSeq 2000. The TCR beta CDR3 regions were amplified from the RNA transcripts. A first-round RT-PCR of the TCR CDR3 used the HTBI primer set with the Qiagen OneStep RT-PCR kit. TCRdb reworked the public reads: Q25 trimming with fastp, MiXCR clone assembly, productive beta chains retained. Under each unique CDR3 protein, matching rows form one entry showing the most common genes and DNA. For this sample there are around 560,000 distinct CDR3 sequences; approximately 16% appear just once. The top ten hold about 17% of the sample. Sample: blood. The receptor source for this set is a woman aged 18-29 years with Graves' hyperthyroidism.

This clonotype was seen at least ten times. The chain's CDR3 is CASGSPPGTDSEKLFF. CDR3 DNA sequence: TGTGCTAGTGGTTCTCCACCCGGGACAGATTCCGAGAAACTGTTTTTT. The chain couples TRBV12-5 to TRBJ1-4, with 7 bases identical to TRBD1. Looked up from germline, CDR1 is LGHNT and CDR2 is FRNRAP. Trimming cost V 4 bases and J 11 bases; bases outside gene matches: 16. This CDR3 has 16 residues.

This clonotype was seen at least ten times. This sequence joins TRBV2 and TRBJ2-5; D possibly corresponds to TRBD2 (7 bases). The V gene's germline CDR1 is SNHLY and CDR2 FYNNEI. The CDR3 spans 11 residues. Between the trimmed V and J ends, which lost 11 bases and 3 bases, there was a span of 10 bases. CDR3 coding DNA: TGTGCCGGAGGGGGGGAAGAGACCCAGTACTTC. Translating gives CAGGGEETQYF.

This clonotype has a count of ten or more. The CDR3 bases are TGTGCCAGCAGCTTAGCCCCGCACACAGATACGCAGTATTTT. Protein: CASSLAPHTDTQYF. The chain uses TRBV11-3 and TRBJ2-3; the D is unclear. V lost 1 base, J lost 2 bases, and 7 bases lay in between. Germline assignment: CDR1 SGHNT and CDR2 YENEEA. The CDR3 length is 14 residues.

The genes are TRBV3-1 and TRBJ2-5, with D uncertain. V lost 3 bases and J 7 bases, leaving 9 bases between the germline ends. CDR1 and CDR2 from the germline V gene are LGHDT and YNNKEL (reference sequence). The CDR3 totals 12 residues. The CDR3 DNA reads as TGTGCCAGCAGCCAGGCCGCCGGGACCCAGTACTTC. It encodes CASSQAAGTQYF.

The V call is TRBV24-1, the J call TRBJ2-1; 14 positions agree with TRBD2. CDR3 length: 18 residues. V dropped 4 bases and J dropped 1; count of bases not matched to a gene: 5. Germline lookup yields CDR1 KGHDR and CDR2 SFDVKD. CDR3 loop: CATSELTSGGASYNEQFF. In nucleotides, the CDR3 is TGTGCCACCAGTGAGCTGACTAGCGGGGGGGCGTCCTACAATGAGCAGTTCTTC.

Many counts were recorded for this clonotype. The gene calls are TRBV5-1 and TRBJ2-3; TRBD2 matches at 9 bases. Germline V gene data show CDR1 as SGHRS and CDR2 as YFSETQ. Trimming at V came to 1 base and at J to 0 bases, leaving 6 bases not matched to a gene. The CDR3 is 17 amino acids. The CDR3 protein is CASSLSPSGVSTDTQYF. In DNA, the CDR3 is TGCGCCAGCAGCTTGAGTCCTAGCGGGGTGAGCACAGATACGCAGTATTTT.

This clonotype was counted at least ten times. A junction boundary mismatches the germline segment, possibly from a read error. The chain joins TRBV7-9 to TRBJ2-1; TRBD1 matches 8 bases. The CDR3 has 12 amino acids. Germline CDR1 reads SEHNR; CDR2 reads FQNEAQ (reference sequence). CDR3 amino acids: CASSGDRGEKFF. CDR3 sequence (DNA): TGTGCCAGCAGCGGAGACAGGGGTGAGAAGTTCTTC.

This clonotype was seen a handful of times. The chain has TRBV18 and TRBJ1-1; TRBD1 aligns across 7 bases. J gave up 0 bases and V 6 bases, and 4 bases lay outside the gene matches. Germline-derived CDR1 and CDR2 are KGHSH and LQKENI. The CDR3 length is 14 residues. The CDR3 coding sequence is TGTGCCAGCTCGCCAGGGGGAGTGAACACTGAAGCTTTCTTT. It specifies CASSPGGVNTEAFF.

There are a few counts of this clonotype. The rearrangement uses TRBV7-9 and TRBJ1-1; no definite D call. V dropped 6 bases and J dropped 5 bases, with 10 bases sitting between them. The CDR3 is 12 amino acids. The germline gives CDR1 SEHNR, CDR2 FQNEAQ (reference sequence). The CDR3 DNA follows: TGTGCCAGCAGTTCACTCGTGACTGAAGCTTTCTTT. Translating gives CASSSLVTEAFF.

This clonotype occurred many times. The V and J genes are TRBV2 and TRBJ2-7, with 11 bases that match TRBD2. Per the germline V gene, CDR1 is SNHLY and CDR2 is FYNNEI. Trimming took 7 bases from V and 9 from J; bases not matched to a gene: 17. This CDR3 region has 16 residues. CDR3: CASMLRTSGSVTGQYF. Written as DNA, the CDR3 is TGTGCCAGCATGTTGCGGACTAGCGGGTCCGTGACTGGGCAGTACTTC.

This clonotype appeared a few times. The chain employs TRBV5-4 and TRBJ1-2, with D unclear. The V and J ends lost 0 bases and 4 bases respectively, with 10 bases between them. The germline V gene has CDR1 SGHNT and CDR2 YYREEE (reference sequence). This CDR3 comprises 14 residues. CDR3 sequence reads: CASSLEAEVYGYTF. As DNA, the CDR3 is TGTGCCAGCAGCTTGGAGGCAGAAGTCTATGGCTACACCTTC.

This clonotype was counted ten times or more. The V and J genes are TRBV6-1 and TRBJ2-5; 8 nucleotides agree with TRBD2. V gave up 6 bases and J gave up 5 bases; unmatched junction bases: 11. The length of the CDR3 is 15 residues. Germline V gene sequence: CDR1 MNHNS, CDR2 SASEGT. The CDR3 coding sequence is TGTGCCAGCAGCGTACAGCTCGGGGGGGATGAGACCCAGTACTTC. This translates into CASSVQLGGDETQYF.

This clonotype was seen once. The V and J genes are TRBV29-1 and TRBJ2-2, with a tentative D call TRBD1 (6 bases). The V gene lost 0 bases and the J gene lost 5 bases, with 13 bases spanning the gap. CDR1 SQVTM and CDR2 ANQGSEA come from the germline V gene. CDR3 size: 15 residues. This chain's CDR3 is CSVEERGGYTGELFF. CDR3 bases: TGCAGCGTTGAAGAAAGAGGGGGATATACCGGGGAGCTGTTTTTT.

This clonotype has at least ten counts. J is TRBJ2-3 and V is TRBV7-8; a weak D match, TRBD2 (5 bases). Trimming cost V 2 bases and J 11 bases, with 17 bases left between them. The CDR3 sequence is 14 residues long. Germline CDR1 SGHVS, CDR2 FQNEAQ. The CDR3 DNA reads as TGTGCCAGCAGCTTAAGAGAGGAGGATAGACAGCAGTATTTT. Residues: CASSLREEDRQQYF.

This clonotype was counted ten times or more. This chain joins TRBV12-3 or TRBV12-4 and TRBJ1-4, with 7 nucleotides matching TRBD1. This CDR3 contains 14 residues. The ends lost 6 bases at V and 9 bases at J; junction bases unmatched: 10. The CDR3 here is CASSPTGSGKKLFF. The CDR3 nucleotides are TGTGCCAGCAGCCCGACAGGGAGCGGGAAAAAACTGTTTTTT.

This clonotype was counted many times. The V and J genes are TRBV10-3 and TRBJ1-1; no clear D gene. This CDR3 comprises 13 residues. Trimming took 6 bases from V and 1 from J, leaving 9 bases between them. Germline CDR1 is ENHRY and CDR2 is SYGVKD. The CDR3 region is CAIRVSANTEAFF. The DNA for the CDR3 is TGTGCCATCAGAGTCTCCGCGAACACTGAAGCTTTCTTT.

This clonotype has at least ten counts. The CDR3 loop reads CATSRSSDGYTF. In DNA form, the CDR3 reads TGTGCCACCAGCCGATCGAGTGATGGCTACACCTTC. This chain joins TRBV15 and TRBJ1-2; D unresolved. CDR3 size: 12 residues. Trimming pared 5 bases from V and 6 bases from J, leaving 10 bases between. Germline V lookup: CDR1 LNHNV, CDR2 YYDKDF (reference sequence).

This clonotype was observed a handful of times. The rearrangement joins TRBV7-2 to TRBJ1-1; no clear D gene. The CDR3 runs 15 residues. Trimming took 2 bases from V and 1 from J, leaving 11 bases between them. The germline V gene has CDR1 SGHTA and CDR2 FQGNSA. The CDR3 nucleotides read TGTGCCAGCAGCTTAACCGTATTTGGGAACACTGAAGCTTTCTTT. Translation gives CASSLTVFGNTEAFF. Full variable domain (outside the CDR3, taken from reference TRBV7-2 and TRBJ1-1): GAGVSQSPSNKVTEKGKDVELRCDPISGHTALYWYRQSLGQGLEFLIYFQGNSAPDKSGLPSDRFSAERTGGSVSTLTIQRTQQEDSAVYLCASSLTVFGNTEAFFGQGTRLTVV.

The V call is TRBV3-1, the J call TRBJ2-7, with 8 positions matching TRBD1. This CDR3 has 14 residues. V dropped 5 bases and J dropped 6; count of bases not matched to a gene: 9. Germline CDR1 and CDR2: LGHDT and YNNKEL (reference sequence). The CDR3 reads CASSSSTGAGEQYF. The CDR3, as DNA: TGTGCCAGCAGCTCATCGACAGGGGCGGGCGAGCAGTACTTC.

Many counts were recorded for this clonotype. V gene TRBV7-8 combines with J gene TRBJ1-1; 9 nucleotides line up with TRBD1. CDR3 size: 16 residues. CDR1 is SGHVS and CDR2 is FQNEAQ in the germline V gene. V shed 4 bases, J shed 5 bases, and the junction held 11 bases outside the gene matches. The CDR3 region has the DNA TGTGCCAGCAGCTACCGGGACAGGGTTATGGGAACTGAAGCTTTCTTT. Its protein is CASSYRDRVMGTEAFF. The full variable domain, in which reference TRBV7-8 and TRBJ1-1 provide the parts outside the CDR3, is GAGVSQSPRYKVAKRGQDVALRCDPISGHVSLFWYQQALGQGPEFLTYFQNEAQLDKSGLPSDRFFAERPEGSVSTLKIQRTQQEDSAVYLCASSYRDRVMGTEAFFGQGTRLTVV.